One T cell receptor beta chain is described in this entry. Its recognized antigen is unknown. No qualities accompany the bases; no much larger clone lies one base away. The CDR3 measures 16 amino acids from cysteine to phenylalanine. Of all the DNA, just the CDR3 is kept, 48 bases in frame from base 1. Reading the germline V gene gives CDR1 LGHNA and CDR2 YNFKEQ. V was cut back by 0 bases and J by 3 bases, leaving a gap of 12 bases between them. This sample is part of a study of cytotoxic CD8 clonotypes in ibrutinib-treated CLL (dated by TCRdb to the early 2020s). Looking at the study overall: The cohort included around 15 treatment-naive and some twelve relapsed/refractory patients; around 17 were IGHV unmutated. Responses were partial in some 24 patients and complete in 2; after median 68 months follow-up, around 15 stayed in remission and about twelve progressed. Cryopreserved peripheral blood mononuclear cells were obtained prior to treatment, at the time of response, and at either disease progression or sustained remission. On average, each sample yielded 250,000 to 300,000 productive templates and tens of thousands of productive rearrangements. Every sample from remission and from progressive disease was obtained while the patients were still on ibrutinib. Samples at response were collected after a median of 12 months of treatment, with a range of about 6 to 40 months. Longitudinal samples were available for 26 of the 86 trial participants.

The goal of deep resolution MiSeq sequencing was a depth between 1 in 1 million and 1 in 200,000 T cells, and coverage averaged 10x per clonotype. The immunoSEQ hsTCRB Kit was used to generate the TCR beta libraries. On the authors' methods: ImmunoSEQ Data Assistant and ImmunoSEQ Analyzer were used for data analysis, and V, D and J genes were assigned according to IMGT definitions. Clonality, which ranges from 0 to 1, was calculated as one minus the normalized Shannon entropy of productive rearrangement frequencies. Only overrepresented clonotypes making up at least 0.05% of each patient's repertoire were included in the public clonotype analysis. Roughly 13 repertoires from age-matched healthy donors, obtained from immuneACCESS, served as clonality controls. Entries here come from immuneACCESS through TCRdb and include only in-frame sequences with V and J called. Some clones fail to appear in such tables; in the studies checked, an unresolved V gene covers under half of the shortfall, and the cause of the remainder is unknown. The V and J calls and clone size were taken over from that table, and D and trimming were inferred from the DNA. This sample comprises roughly 130,000 clones, roughly 83% of them detected only once. Jointly, the top ten make up around 13% of the sample.

Study-wide findings and limitations: Public clonotypes were rare and either shrank or stayed stable during treatment, and the rise in clonality at ibrutinib response reflected expansion of private clonotypes. Clonality rose at ibrutinib response, remained stable during sustained remission, and dropped back toward baseline at progression. Baseline clonality exceeded that of age-matched healthy donors and correlated strongly with circulating CD8+ T-cell counts. Sampling times were not matched between sustained-remission and progressing patients, and lymph node repertoires were not studied.

In light of the paper, this sample's time point label describes: approximately eleven months on ibrutinib. For TCR beta library preparation, 2 to 2.5 micrograms of genomic DNA were isolated from cryopreserved PBMCs. Longitudinal blood samples from CLL patients on ibrutinib monotherapy underwent high-throughput TCR beta sequencing. Patients were enrolled in a phase 2 open-label single-center ibrutinib monotherapy trial. The clonotype originates from a human donor with chronic lymphocytic leukemia. This material consisted of PBMCs, taken after 12 months of ibrutinib treatment. The rearrangement combines TRBV4-2 with TRBJ1-3; tentative D gene TRBD1, with 5 bases matching. The bases are TGTGCCAGCAGCCAAGATGGGGGGATTTATGGAAACACCATATATTTT. Its product reads: CASSQDGGIYGNTIYF.